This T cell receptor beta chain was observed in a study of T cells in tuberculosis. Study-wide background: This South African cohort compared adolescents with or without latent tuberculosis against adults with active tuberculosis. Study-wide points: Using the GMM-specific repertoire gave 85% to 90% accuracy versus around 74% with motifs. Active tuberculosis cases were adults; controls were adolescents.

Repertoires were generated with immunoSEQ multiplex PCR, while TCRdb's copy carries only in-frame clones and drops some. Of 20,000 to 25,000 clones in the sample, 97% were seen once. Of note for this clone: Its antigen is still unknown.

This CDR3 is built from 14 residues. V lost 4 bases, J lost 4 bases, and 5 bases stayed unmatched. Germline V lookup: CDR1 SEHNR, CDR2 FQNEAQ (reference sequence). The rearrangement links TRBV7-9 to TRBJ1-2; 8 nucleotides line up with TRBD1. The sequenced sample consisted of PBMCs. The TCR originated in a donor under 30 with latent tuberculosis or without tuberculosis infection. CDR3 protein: CASSSRTGIYGYTF. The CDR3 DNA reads TGTGCCAGCAGCTCTCGGACAGGGATCTATGGCTACACCTTC.